This TCR beta chain stems from a study of T cell responses to AZD1222 COVID-19 vaccine. Looked up from germline, CDR1 is LNHDA and CDR2 is SQIVND (reference sequence). Trimming stripped 6 bases from V and 8 bases from J, with 17 bases between. The CDR3 is made up of 14 amino acids. Sequenced by immunoSEQ multiplex PCR; TCRdb stores in-frame clones only, minus some. The sample yields 90,000 to 100,000 clones, 70% to 90% seen once. The TCR sequence derives from an adult in good health. The rearrangement uses TRBV19 and TRBJ2-1; tentative D call: TRBD1 (8 bases). This specimen consisted of peripheral blood, obtained on day 0 of AZD1222 vaccination. The CDR3 here is CASRSTGEGDEQFF. CDR3 coding DNA: TGTGCCAGTAGATCGACAGGGGAGGGTGATGAGCAGTTCTTC.